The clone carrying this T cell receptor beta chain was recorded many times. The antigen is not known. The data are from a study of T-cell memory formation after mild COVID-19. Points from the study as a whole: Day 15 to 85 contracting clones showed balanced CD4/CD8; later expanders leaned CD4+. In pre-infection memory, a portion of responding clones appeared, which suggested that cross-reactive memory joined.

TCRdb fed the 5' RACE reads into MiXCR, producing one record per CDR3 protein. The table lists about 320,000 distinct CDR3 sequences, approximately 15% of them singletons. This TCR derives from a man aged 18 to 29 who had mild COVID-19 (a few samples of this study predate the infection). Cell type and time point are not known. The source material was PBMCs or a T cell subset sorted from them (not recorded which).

This chain's CDR3 is CASSLRTGTLEQFF. The DNA of the CDR3 is TGTGCCAGCAGTTTGCGGACAGGGACCTTGGAGCAGTTCTTC. The chain recombines TRBV25-1 with TRBJ2-1; 8 bases map to TRBD1. V dropped 5 bases and J dropped 10; count of bases not matched to a gene: 10. The CDR3 is 14 residues long. Germline V CDR1 and CDR2: MGHDK, SYGVNS.